A selection of T cell receptor beta chains follows, all from one sample in a study of Tregs in tolerant kidney transplant recipients. Profiling relied on immunoSEQ multiplex PCR, and the TCRdb table lists in-frame clones only, not all of them. Of 55,000 to 70,000 clones in the sample, roughly 88% were seen once. Sequenced material: Tregs from blood, taken before the transplant. The receptors come from a human donor who received a combined kidney and bone marrow transplant. Each CDR3 is given with its conserved first and last residue. D genes are given only for firm matches. The size of a clone is reported for some rows only, either as once, few or many, or as a class for expanded clones.

-	TRBD1	TRBV7-6	CASSWGQTYTDTQYF
-	TRBD1	TRBV28	CASSWDRLGGYEQYF
once	-	TRBV7-2	CASSPYSSPGGGGYTF
-	-	TRBV27	CASSLRQGRETQYF
few	TRBD1	TRBV13	CASSSDRGFYGYTF
-	-	TRBV19	CASSIVRTLNTGELFF
-	TRBD1	TRBV25-1	CASSPAGGTDTQYF
few	-	TRBV11-2	CASSHGRDTEAFF
-	TRBD2	TRBV7-2	CASSLPPGWTSGYEQYF
-	-	TRBV18	CASSPRENTEAFF
-	-	TRBV5-6	CASSLAVYSVGGFYGYTF
-	-	TRBV2	CASSEIGQTGEQYF
-	-	TRBV10-3	CAITPGRTLNTEAFF
-	TRBD1	TRBV7-2	CASSPETGLPTNGYTF
-	-	TRBV6-5	CASSYGYYYEQYF
-	TRBD1	TRBV28	CASRGQGVYGYTF
-	-	TRBV7-2	CASSPRPRDNEQFF
-	-	TRBV5-1	CASSLEYGEASGETQYF
-	-	TRBV7-2	CASSLTAPALEQYF
-	TRBD2	TRBV10-3	CAISGEGEQFF
-	TRBD1	TRBV6-1	CASSGPTGAGEKLFF
-	-	TRBV6-5	CATVTNYGYTF
-	TRBD1	TRBV28	CASVRTRPGTGGDGYTF
-	-	TRBV5-1	CASSPNQETQYF
once	-	TRBV29-1	CSVVGGRYTEAFF
-	-	TRBV5-4	CASSLGASGREKLFF
-	TRBD1	TRBV5-1	CASSEVGQEVGNEQFF
once	-	TRBV10-3	CAISESALGQFF
-	-	TRBV10-3	CAIRGDGGYEQYF
-	TRBD1	TRBV5-1	CASSVTGQANSPLHF
-	-	TRBV28	CASIRAGRTYEQYF
-	-	TRBV28	CASRSTVYQPQHF
-	-	TRBV13	CASSPWAIQETQYF
few	TRBD1	TRBV18	CASSSDRGRVSEQFF
-	TRBD1	TRBV6-1	CASSDRGSQPQHF
-	-	TRBV7-2	CASSLKETQYF